A selection of T cell receptor beta chains follows, all from one sample in a study of control samples from healthy donors and cancer patients. Assay used: immunoSEQ multiplex PCR; TCRdb lists only in-frame clones, some missing. In the table there are 140,000 to 150,000 clones, more than 85% of which are singletons. Source material: blood. The receptors derive from a man younger than 40 in good health. Both conserved end residues are part of each CDR3. The D gene is left open where the match is weak. Size is stated for part of the rows, as once, few or many counts, or as a class when the clone is expanded.

d_call: .; clone_size: .; v_call: TRBV11-2; cdr3_length: 14; j_call: TRBJ1-1; cdr3_aa: CASSDGFLGTEAFF; cdr3_nt: TGTGCCAGCAGCGATGGATTCCTTGGCACTGAAGCTTTCTTT
d_call: .; clone_size: .; v_call: TRBV19; cdr3_length: 16; j_call: TRBJ1-6; cdr3_aa: CASNTPKGVDNSPLHF; cdr3_nt: TGTGCCAGTAACACCCCGAAGGGGGTGGATAATTCACCCCTCCACTTT
d_call: .; clone_size: .; v_call: TRBV19; cdr3_length: 13; j_call: TRBJ1-2; cdr3_aa: CASSIWAGAGYTF; cdr3_nt: TGTGCCAGTAGTATATGGGCAGGGGCTGGCTACACCTTC
d_call: .; clone_size: .; v_call: TRBV6-6; cdr3_length: 16; j_call: TRBJ2-2; cdr3_aa: CASSRRGTVPTGELFF; cdr3_nt: TGTGCCAGCAGCCGGCGGGGGACAGTTCCCACGGGGGAGCTGTTTTTT
d_call: TRBD2; clone_size: .; v_call: TRBV27; cdr3_length: 16; j_call: TRBJ2-7; cdr3_aa: CASSLTGTSGKIEQYF; cdr3_nt: TGTGCCAGCAGTTTAACCGGGACTAGCGGCAAGATCGAGCAGTACTTC
d_call: .; clone_size: .; v_call: TRBV5-1; cdr3_length: 13; j_call: TRBJ1-1; cdr3_aa: CASSLSAGAEAFF; cdr3_nt: TGCGCCAGCAGCTTGTCGGCGGGAGCCGAAGCTTTCTTT
d_call: .; clone_size: .; v_call: TRBV5-1; cdr3_length: 15; j_call: TRBJ2-2; cdr3_aa: CASSFNSGNTGELFF; cdr3_nt: TGCGCCAGCAGCTTTAATTCAGGGAACACCGGGGAGCTGTTTTTT
d_call: TRBD2; clone_size: few; v_call: TRBV30; cdr3_length: 18; j_call: TRBJ2-1; cdr3_aa: CAWSRVAGGRSSYNEQFF; cdr3_nt: TGTGCCTGGAGTAGAGTAGCGGGGGGCCGGAGCTCCTACAATGAGCAGTTCTTC
d_call: .; clone_size: .; v_call: TRBV15; cdr3_length: 15; j_call: TRBJ2-7; cdr3_aa: CATSRDQGRGLEQYF; cdr3_nt: TGTGCCACCAGCAGAGATCAGGGGCGAGGGCTCGAGCAGTACTTC
d_call: .; clone_size: .; v_call: TRBV19; cdr3_length: 14; j_call: TRBJ1-1; cdr3_aa: CASSSGTSNTEAFF; cdr3_nt: TGTGCCAGTAGTTCCGGGACGTCGAACACTGAAGCTTTCTTT
d_call: .; clone_size: .; v_call: TRBV11-2; cdr3_length: 12; j_call: TRBJ2-7; cdr3_aa: CASSPGVGEQYF; cdr3_nt: TGTGCCAGCAGCCCAGGTGTGGGGGAGCAGTACTTC
d_call: .; clone_size: .; v_call: TRBV7-9; cdr3_length: 15; j_call: TRBJ2-7; cdr3_aa: CASSLGQGALYEQYF; cdr3_nt: TGTGCCAGCAGCTTAGGGCAGGGTGCGCTCTACGAGCAGTACTTC
d_call: TRBD2; clone_size: .; v_call: TRBV6-5; cdr3_length: 15; j_call: TRBJ2-7; cdr3_aa: CASSPAGGGTYEQYF; cdr3_nt: TGTGCCAGCAGCCCGGCGGGGGGGGGTACCTACGAGCAGTACTTC
d_call: .; clone_size: .; v_call: TRBV30; cdr3_length: 13; j_call: TRBJ1-2; cdr3_aa: CAWSPRLDYGYAF; cdr3_nt: TGTGCCTGGAGTCCGAGGTTAGACTATGGCTACGCCTTC
d_call: TRBD2; clone_size: once; v_call: TRBV13; cdr3_length: 14; j_call: TRBJ2-7; cdr3_aa: CASSWASGGNEQYF; cdr3_nt: TGTGCCAGCAGCTGGGCTAGCGGGGGAAACGAGCAGTACTTC
d_call: .; clone_size: few; v_call: TRBV6-5; cdr3_length: 15; j_call: TRBJ2-7; cdr3_aa: CASSPDSWGLYEQYF; cdr3_nt: TGTGCCAGCAGCCCCGACAGCTGGGGGCTCTACGAGCAGTACTTC
d_call: TRBD1; clone_size: .; v_call: TRBV4-1; cdr3_length: 11; j_call: TRBJ1-1; cdr3_aa: CASSQDRMAFF; cdr3_nt: TGCGCCAGCAGCCAGGACAGGATGGCTTTCTTT
d_call: TRBD1; clone_size: .; v_call: TRBV6-5; cdr3_length: 13; j_call: TRBJ2-5; cdr3_aa: CASSRQGWETQYF; cdr3_nt: TGTGCCAGCAGCCGACAGGGCTGGGAGACCCAGTACTTC
d_call: .; clone_size: .; v_call: TRBV28; cdr3_length: 15; j_call: TRBJ2-7; cdr3_aa: CASSPLFDSSYEQYF; cdr3_nt: TGTGCCAGCAGCCCTTTATTCGACAGTTCCTACGAGCAGTACTTC
d_call: .; clone_size: .; v_call: TRBV6-2/TRBV6-3; cdr3_length: 15; j_call: TRBJ2-1; cdr3_aa: CASSYVLLVSNEQFF; cdr3_nt: TGTGCCAGCAGTTACGTCCTACTAGTTTCCAATGAGCAGTTCTTC
d_call: TRBD2; clone_size: once; v_call: TRBV5-1; cdr3_length: 13; j_call: TRBJ2-7; cdr3_aa: CASSSGLAGEQYF; cdr3_nt: TGCGCCAGCAGCTCGGGACTAGCGGGGGAGCAGTACTTC
d_call: .; clone_size: .; v_call: TRBV28; cdr3_length: 14; j_call: TRBJ1-1; cdr3_aa: CASSLEQENTEAFF; cdr3_nt: TGTGCCAGCAGTTTGGAACAGGAGAACACTGAAGCTTTCTTT
d_call: TRBD2; clone_size: .; v_call: TRBV7-3; cdr3_length: 14; j_call: TRBJ2-3; cdr3_aa: CASSFLAGTDTQYF; cdr3_nt: TGTGCCAGCAGCTTTCTAGCGGGGACAGATACGCAGTATTTT
d_call: .; clone_size: .; v_call: TRBV11-3; cdr3_length: 16; j_call: TRBJ2-3; cdr3_aa: CASSLGRSGTTDTQYF; cdr3_nt: TGTGCCAGCAGCTTAGGGCGATCAGGGACTACAGATACGCAGTATTTT
d_call: .; clone_size: .; v_call: TRBV21-1; cdr3_length: 13; j_call: TRBJ2-1; cdr3_aa: CASSSGGANEQFF; cdr3_nt: TGTGCCAGCAGTAGCGGGGGGGCGAATGAGCAGTTCTTC
d_call: TRBD2; clone_size: .; v_call: TRBV5-8; cdr3_length: 16; j_call: TRBJ2-1; cdr3_aa: CASSLEQRGLYNEQFF; cdr3_nt: TGTGCCAGCAGCCTTGAACAGCGGGGATTATACAATGAGCAGTTCTTC
d_call: .; clone_size: .; v_call: TRBV5-1; cdr3_length: 15; j_call: TRBJ2-1; cdr3_aa: CASSLNGGSYNEQFF; cdr3_nt: TGCGCCAGCAGCTTGAACGGGGGCTCCTACAATGAGCAGTTCTTC
d_call: TRBD2; clone_size: few; v_call: TRBV13; cdr3_length: 15; j_call: TRBJ2-7; cdr3_aa: CASSPGLAGASEQYF; cdr3_nt: TGTGCCAGCAGCCCCGGACTAGCGGGGGCTAGCGAGCAGTACTTC
d_call: TRBD1; clone_size: .; v_call: TRBV19; cdr3_length: 15; j_call: TRBJ1-5; cdr3_aa: CASSTQGQTNQPQHF; cdr3_nt: TGTGCCAGTAGTACCCAGGGACAGACTAATCAGCCCCAGCATTTT
d_call: TRBD1; clone_size: once; v_call: TRBV6-5; cdr3_length: 15; j_call: TRBJ1-5; cdr3_aa: CASSPGTGKHQPQHF; cdr3_nt: TGTGCCAGCAGTCCCGGGACAGGTAAACATCAGCCCCAGCATTTT
d_call: .; clone_size: .; v_call: TRBV3-1/TRBV3-2; cdr3_length: 14; j_call: TRBJ2-3; cdr3_aa: CASSQELVSDTQYF; cdr3_nt: TGTGCCAGCAGCCAAGAGTTGGTTTCAGATACGCAGTATTTT
d_call: .; clone_size: .; v_call: TRBV4-1; cdr3_length: 14; j_call: TRBJ1-5; cdr3_aa: CASSQDIGTQPQHF; cdr3_nt: TGCGCCAGCAGCCAAGATATCGGGACCCAGCCCCAGCATTTT
d_call: TRBD1; clone_size: .; v_call: TRBV7-6; cdr3_length: 16; j_call: TRBJ2-5; cdr3_aa: CASSLVSTGNGETQYF; cdr3_nt: TGTGCCAGCAGCTTAGTATCGACAGGGAATGGGGAGACCCAGTACTTC
d_call: .; clone_size: .; v_call: TRBV9; cdr3_length: 17; j_call: TRBJ2-1; cdr3_aa: CASSVDPPGGLYNEQFF; cdr3_nt: TGTGCCAGCAGCGTAGATCCCCCCGGGGGCTTGTACAATGAGCAGTTCTTC
d_call: .; clone_size: .; v_call: TRBV13; cdr3_length: 15; j_call: TRBJ1-1; cdr3_aa: CASSLTGTMNTEAFF; cdr3_nt: TGTGCCAGCAGCTTAACAGGGACCATGAACACTGAAGCTTTCTTT
d_call: .; clone_size: .; v_call: TRBV9; cdr3_length: 14; j_call: TRBJ2-7; cdr3_aa: CASSVDVNSYEQYF; cdr3_nt: TGTGCCAGCAGCGTAGACGTTAATTCCTACGAGCAGTACTTC
d_call: TRBD1; clone_size: .; v_call: TRBV27; cdr3_length: 14; j_call: TRBJ2-7; cdr3_aa: CASSLGTGGDEQYF; cdr3_nt: TGTGCCAGCAGTTTAGGGACAGGGGGAGACGAGCAGTACTTC
d_call: .; clone_size: few; v_call: TRBV29-1; cdr3_length: 12; j_call: TRBJ1-1; cdr3_aa: CSVEGWGNEAFF; cdr3_nt: TGCAGCGTTGAAGGTTGGGGGAATGAAGCTTTCTTT
d_call: TRBD2; clone_size: .; v_call: TRBV2; cdr3_length: 16; j_call: TRBJ2-3; cdr3_aa: CASSERRRGGTDTQYF; cdr3_nt: TGTGCCAGCAGTGAGAGAAGGCGGGGGGGCACAGATACGCAGTATTTT
d_call: .; clone_size: .; v_call: TRBV23-1; cdr3_length: 17; j_call: TRBJ2-7; cdr3_aa: CASTGTEGLTRQYEQYF; cdr3_nt: TGCGCCAGCACGGGGACGGAGGGTTTGACTCGTCAATACGAGCAGTACTTC
d_call: .; clone_size: few; v_call: TRBV12-3/TRBV12-4; cdr3_length: 13; j_call: TRBJ1-5; cdr3_aa: CASSFLGNQPQHF; cdr3_nt: TGTGCCAGCAGTTTTCTTGGCAATCAGCCCCAGCATTTT
d_call: .; clone_size: .; v_call: TRBV15; cdr3_length: 15; j_call: TRBJ1-5; cdr3_aa: CATSRVFRFNQPQHF; cdr3_nt: TGTGCCACCAGCAGAGTGTTCCGTTTCAATCAGCCCCAGCATTTT
d_call: TRBD1; clone_size: once; v_call: TRBV11-2; cdr3_length: 16; j_call: TRBJ2-7; cdr3_aa: CASSLDSGGRWYEQYF; cdr3_nt: TGTGCCAGCAGCTTAGATTCAGGGGGCCGATGGTACGAGCAGTACTTC
d_call: TRBD2; clone_size: .; v_call: TRBV6-5; cdr3_length: 15; j_call: TRBJ2-1; cdr3_aa: CASSMGGDGYNEQFF; cdr3_nt: TGTGCCAGCAGTATGGGGGGGGACGGCTACAATGAGCAGTTCTTC
d_call: .; clone_size: .; v_call: TRBV6-1; cdr3_length: 17; j_call: TRBJ1-2; cdr3_aa: CASSEVGGGSLNYGYTF; cdr3_nt: TGTGCCAGCAGTGAAGTGGGGGGAGGCTCTCTTAACTATGGCTACACCTTC
d_call: .; clone_size: .; v_call: TRBV11-3; cdr3_length: 16; j_call: TRBJ1-5; cdr3_aa: CASSLGLGVYYQPQHF; cdr3_nt: TGTGCCAGCAGCTTAGGATTGGGGGTTTATTATCAGCCCCAGCATTTT
d_call: TRBD1; clone_size: .; v_call: TRBV5-4; cdr3_length: 14; j_call: TRBJ2-7; cdr3_aa: CASSLGTGLYEQYF; cdr3_nt: TGTGCCAGCAGCTTAGGGACAGGCCTATACGAGCAGTACTTC
d_call: TRBD2; clone_size: once; v_call: TRBV27; cdr3_length: 18; j_call: TRBJ2-2; cdr3_aa: CASSALLAGATNTGELFF; cdr3_nt: TGTGCCAGCAGTGCCTTATTAGCGGGGGCCACGAACACCGGGGAGCTGTTTTTT
d_call: .; clone_size: .; v_call: TRBV2; cdr3_length: 14; j_call: TRBJ2-7; cdr3_aa: CASTVGSGRYEQYF; cdr3_nt: TGTGCCAGCACCGTGGGGAGCGGGCGTTACGAGCAGTACTTC
d_call: TRBD1; clone_size: .; v_call: TRBV4-1; cdr3_length: 17; j_call: TRBJ1-6; cdr3_aa: CASSQLLTGGNNSPLHF; cdr3_nt: TGCGCCAGCAGCCAACTTTTGACAGGGGGCAATAATTCACCCCTCCACTTT
d_call: .; clone_size: .; v_call: TRBV27; cdr3_length: 13; j_call: TRBJ2-1; cdr3_aa: CASSLVGSREQFF; cdr3_nt: TGTGCCAGCAGTTTGGTGGGATCGCGAGAGCAGTTCTTC
d_call: TRBD1; clone_size: .; v_call: TRBV10-1; cdr3_length: 16; j_call: TRBJ1-1; cdr3_aa: CASSSGQGVWSTEAFF; cdr3_nt: TGCGCCAGCAGCTCGGGACAGGGGGTATGGAGCACTGAAGCTTTCTTT